This paragraph reports one T cell receptor (beta chain). Its antigen is not yet known. Per-base qualities were not stored, and no clone one base away is much larger. This record comes from a study of cytomegalovirus exposure and HLA in healthy donors (TCRdb year 2017). With respect to the entire study: An earlier analysis of several hundred of the donors reported 276 Gb of sequence data and 90 million to 120 million unique TCR beta sequences obtained from about 180 million T cells. An early release covering roughly 580 HLA-typed donors comprised about 300 gigabases of sequencing data and some 79 million unique TCR sequences. The genetic ancestry cluster associated with self-reported Caucasian donors included 80% to 90% of the roughly 400 genotyped donors. The study aimed to test whether signatures of past pathogen exposure could be identified by cataloging public T cell receptors. The study profiled the T cell repertoires of fewer than 850 subjects by immunosequencing and related them to cytomegalovirus serostatus. Along with the approximately 650-subject first cohort, a separate validation cohort of around 120 different subjects was used. The study combined high-throughput TCR immunosequencing, statistical association of individual TCRs with disease status, and machine learning to predict cytomegalovirus infection status. A later analysis re-examined previously published TCR beta repertoires from about 700 donors and added high-resolution HLA genotyping to investigate patterns of TCR occurrence. Rather than drawing on any new phenotypic data, the later analysis identified candidate immune exposures from TCR beta sequences and the way those sequences occurred across donors. An earlier analysis of approximately 630 of the donors applied high-throughput TCR beta sequencing to assess whether each TCR beta V gene segment acted as functional or pseudogenic. Donor age, sex, ethnicity and CMV serostatus were compiled alongside the repertoire data. A later genetic analysis took genome-wide SNP genotypes for about three fifths of the 666 donors and used that subset as a discovery cohort. Every discovery cohort repertoire had been produced on one sequencing platform. Both class I and class II loci were covered by HLA typing, at four-digit resolution. The number of donors typed differed by locus, with about 629-640 for A, B, C, DRB1 and DQB1, more than 500 for DQA1, about 610 for DPA1, and roughly 450 for DPB1. A handful of DR-DQ haplotypes were treated as single units for association and clustering because of strong linkage in the cohort. Across 398 genotyped donors of the cohort, an average of roughly 250,000 unique TCR beta nucleotide sequences per donor were sequenced, and approximately 17% of those sequences were non-productive. On the study overall, not on this receptor specifically: Broadly in line with IMGT annotations, most TCR beta V segments showed up in productive rearrangements about 87% or about 30% of the time in an earlier analysis of 587 of the donors. The cohort was sequenced for TCR beta chains only, and without alpha or paired-chain data the features that could be detected were limited. In a later genetic analysis, fewer N-insertions in productive TCRs were reported among donors in an Asian-associated ancestry cluster than the roughly 700-donor mean. Three of the identified cytomegalovirus-associated TCR beta chains were confirmed in vitro to be specific for cytomegalovirus antigens. Several of the top co-occurrence clusters appeared to be linked to parvovirus B19, influenza, CMV and Epstein-Barr virus, according to a later analysis. A later analysis found that HLA-associated TCR beta chains were more clonally expanded and had lower generation probabilities than equally common non-associated chains. The study gave a list of about 150 TCR beta chains associated with cytomegalovirus. Assigning TCR associations to individual alleles was difficult when HLA alleles, especially DR and DQ, strongly co-occurred. According to the authors, the approach could potentially be generalized to other disease states and immunological phenotypes. Because HLA typing was missing for some donors at each locus, association tests included only the typed subset. Specific HLA alleles were associated with 18,000 or so TCR beta sequences at a false discovery rate of 0.05 in a later analysis. A further reported finding was that TCR beta sequences accurately predicted the HLA-A and HLA-B alleles for most subjects in the first cohort. Correlated functional status among segregating V segments might be attributable to linkage disequilibrium, but an unknown experimental factor could not be ruled out. While some public TCRs were present in many individuals, most TCR sequences turned up only very rarely across donors. Roughly uniform sequencing depth across donors was assumed in presence/absence analyses, although this assumption may not hold. Because counts were too low, 15 or so rarely observed V segments, including chromosome 9 orphons, were excluded from the earlier analysis of fewer than 650 of the donors. Because the 87-base-pair reads could not distinguish some IMGT-functional V segments, including TRBV6-2 and TRBV6-3, those segments were excluded. In a later analysis, most CMV-associated TCR beta chains were found to appear HLA-restricted, with HLA associations seemingly driven largely by CMV exposure. In a later analysis, the rate of TCR association differed among HLA loci, with DRB1 alleles having the most associated TCRs and HLA-C alleles having the fewest. For the cohort, immune exposure information was limited to CMV serostatus. A cluster of highly shared sequence variants was judged likely to represent a technical artifact of the sequencing pipeline. The classifier was reported to diagnose cytomegalovirus status with high specificity and sensitivity in both the original and validation cohorts. In a later genetic analysis, a missense DCLRE1C variant was associated with V-gene and J-gene trimming of TCR beta chains, and the association was replicated in an independent cohort.

The CDR3 runs 17 residues from the cysteine to the phenylalanine. Only CDR3 DNA is held: 51 bases, read in frame from base 1. The junction carries 25 bases between V and J, which are trimmed by 5 bases and 6 bases respectively. The germline V gene encodes CDR1 MDHEN and CDR2 SYDVKM. The library was prepared using the immunoSEQ multiplex PCR assay. For the multiplex PCR, a mixture combining 60 forward primers for TCR Vbeta segments and 13 reverse primers for TCR Jbeta segments was used. A multiplex PCR assay on genomic DNA amplified the CDR3 region of rearranged TCR beta genes. The Illumina HiSeq System was used to sequence the amplified TCR beta libraries as 87-base-pair reads. The study's own analysis went as follows. A later analysis tallied 75 million to 85 million unique TCR beta chains across the 666 repertoires, and some 10 million of those chains were shared by two or more donors. To remove PCR and sequencing errors, raw reads were error-corrected and collapsed into unique sequences using a nearest-neighbor algorithm that merged closely related sequences. V, D and J gene segments were assigned by aligning CDR3 sequences to IMGT reference sequences. For a sequence to be retained, a match of at least six nucleotides was required to both a V gene segment and a J gene segment. Rearrangements were called productive when the CDR3 lacked stop codons and stayed in frame with V and J; all others were non-productive. Following IMGT convention, CDR3 was defined as the stretch from the second conserved V-encoded cysteine up to the conserved J-encoded phenylalanine. Sequences without an unambiguous match to a single V gene segment were excluded from the earlier analysis of over 500 of the donors. In an earlier analysis of 450 to 750 of the donors, a V segment was called functional when productive rearrangements were above 56.7%, and segregating when the standard deviation between donors exceeded 5%. To diagnose cytomegalovirus status from the catalog of TCR beta chain sequences, a statistical classification framework was built. A later analysis assigned V and J genes by comparing TCR nucleotide sequences with IMGT/GENE-DB human TR gene sequences. Using the TCRdist pipeline, a later analysis assigned CDR3 sequences along with most-parsimonious VDJ recombination scenarios. A later analysis defined each TCR beta chain by its CDR3 amino acid sequence plus V-gene family, and excluded reads lacking a unique V-gene family. To address suspected cross-contamination and a sequencing artifact, a later analysis removed 450 to 700 highly shared, low-generation-probability nucleotide sequences. For each public chain, a later analysis derived a clonal expansion index from normalized ranks of inferred template counts within each repertoire. In a later analysis, generation probabilities were computed using a VDJ recombination model fitted to out-of-frame rearrangements, and the results were checked against IGoR. Hypergeometric tests were used in a later analysis to score TCR-TCR, TCR-HLA and TCR-CMV co-occurrence, with a repertoire-size bias correction applied to the TCR pairs. In a later analysis, false discovery rates were estimated by permuting HLA or CMV assignments 20 times. In a later analysis, co-occurring TCRs were grouped using DBSCAN, and TCRdist sequence similarity was added for clustering within HLA-allele-positive subsets. Co-occurrence clustering excluded repertoires with fewer than 30,000 or more than 120,000 public chains, plus five with anomalous nucleotide sharing. TCRdb took this table from immuneACCESS and kept in-frame rearrangements with V and J called. Such tables lack part of the clones; where checked against another copy, unresolved V genes explain under half of the gap, and the rest is unexplained. The V and J calls and clone size are taken from that table; D and trimming were inferred from the DNA. The sample table records some 180,000 clones; around 76% of these occur just once. About 2.5% of the sample is in the top ten clones.

In total, roughly 670 healthy bone marrow donors made up the cohort. At the time of sampling, all cohort members were nominally healthy, though unrecorded immune exposures were likely present. The donor tested CMV seropositive and was one of the 289 seropositive cohort members. A peripheral blood sample was collected from each donor, and TCR beta sequencing was performed on peripheral blood mononuclear cells. The Qiagen DNeasy Blood Extraction Kit was used to extract genomic DNA from the blood cell samples. Sequenced: PBMCs. The chain is made from TRBV28 and TRBJ1-2; possibly the D gene is TRBD1, per 6 matching bases. This receptor was taken from a woman aged 25 to 39 in good health and CMV-seropositive. The bases are TGTGCCAGCAGTCGATACCGAAGACAGGCGGATGGGCATGGCTACACCTTC. Its amino acids are CASSRYRRQADGHGYTF.